This T cell receptor beta chain was captured in a study of OX40 agonist ivuxolimab in advanced cancers. Looking at the study overall: Ivuxolimab was an agonistic, fully human IgG2 monoclonal antibody directed against OX40 (CD134), a costimulatory receptor. Partial responses were achieved by three dose-escalation patients, of whom one had hepatocellular carcinoma and two had cutaneous melanoma. The monotherapy dose-escalation portion (N = 52 patients) of the phase I ivuxolimab trial is reported in the paper. Peripheral TCRbeta sequencing aimed to test whether ivuxolimab altered TCR sequence diversity and caused clonal T-cell expansion. Patients were allowed to have had prior anti-PD-1, anti-PD-L1 or anti-CTLA-4 therapy, and 40% to 45% of the dose-escalation patients had previously received checkpoint inhibitors. The dose-escalation cohort was 82.7% male with a mean age of approximately 60 years, ranging from 23 to 79. Of the 50 to 55 dose-escalation patients, hepatocellular carcinoma was present in approximately 20, melanoma in approximately 15, renal cell carcinoma in 9 and head and neck cancer in 9. Intravenous ivuxolimab was administered to patients every 2 weeks at six dose levels: 0.01, 0.1, 0.3, 1.5, 3 and 10 mg/kg.

The germline V gene (reference sequence) supplies CDR1 SGHNT and CDR2 YYREEE. Relative to germline, V is 0 bases shorter and J is 1 base shorter, with 7 bases between their ends. Reading from cysteine to phenylalanine, the CDR3 counts 14 amino acids. Only the CDR3 portion is preserved as DNA: 42 bases, with reading frame beginning at the first base. As concerns this clone: Its binding antigen is unknown. The sample holds no much larger clone one base away, and base qualities are not on file.

To sequence the TCRbeta CDR3 region, genomic DNA was isolated from the sorted cells. The immunoSEQ Assay was used to sequence the TCRbeta CDR3 regions. The clones in this table, taken by TCRdb from immuneACCESS, are in-frame only. Not every clone is retained; where verified, under half of the shortfall comes from an unresolved V gene, and the cause of the rest is unknown. This sample lists under 65,000 clones; 80% to 90% were detected once. The ten largest clones add up to roughly 11% of the sample. Results the study describes overall, beyond this receptor: In partial responders in the 0.1-3.0 mg/kg groups, normalized peripheral clonal expansion was found to be among the lowest, especially among CD8+ T cells. Which antigens the clonally expanded peripheral T cells were specific for was not determined. At doses of 0.1 to 3.0 mg/kg, clonal expansion of both CD4+ and CD8+ blood T cells was observed from baseline to week 6. After ivuxolimab, expanded clones were on average more numerous among CD8+ T cells than among CD4+ T cells. Low levels of normalized T-cell clonal expansion were also seen in some patients who did not respond.

The trial excluded patients who had a history of autoimmune disease or were on systemic immunosuppression. In every dose cohort, peripheral blood was drawn for TCR sequencing at baseline, cycle 4 day 1, and cycle 7 day 1. The samples were drawn from a first-in-human, open-label, multicenter phase I dose-escalation trial of ivuxolimab. Adults with locally advanced or metastatic head and neck squamous cell, hepatocellular, melanoma or renal cell carcinoma were enrolled in the trial. CD4+ and CD8+ T cells were sorted separately from peripheral blood before TCR sequencing. Source: CD4+ or CD8+ T cells sorted from blood, taken in a trial of the OX40 agonist ivuxolimab. The chain couples TRBV5-4 to TRBJ1-1; too little of a D gene remains to name it. This sequence originates from an adult with an advanced solid tumor such as melanoma, head and neck, liver or kidney cancer. The CDR3 in this case is CASSLDSGNTEAFF. The DNA reads TGTGCCAGCAGCTTGGATTCGGGGAACACTGAAGCTTTCTTT.